A single sample is the source of the 22 T cell receptor beta chains below, sequenced in a study of blood T cell repertoires in COVID-19. Clones were read by immunoSEQ multiplex PCR, and TCRdb kept only the in-frame ones, dropping some. The data show a few hundred thousand clones, around nine tenths seen once. Material for sequencing was peripheral blood. These receptors were collected from a man aged 30 to 39 with acute or convalescent COVID-19.

The chain recombines TRBV6-5 with TRBJ2-1, with D perhaps TRBD1 (6 bases). Germline values: CDR1 MNHEY, CDR2 SVGAGI. Trimming pared 5 bases from V and 7 bases from J, leaving 6 bases between. There are 11 residues in the CDR3. In DNA form, the CDR3 reads TGTGCCAGCAGTACAGGGAATGAGCAGTTCTTC. The encoded protein is CASSTGNEQFF.

The chain couples TRBV13 to TRBJ1-5, with D uncertain. The CDR3 runs to 13 residues. From germline, CDR1 is PRHDT and CDR2 FYEKMQ (reference sequence). Trimming left V 0 bases short and J 9 bases short, with 9 bases between. The chain's CDR3 is CASSLGGLGPQHF. The CDR3 nucleotides read TGTGCCAGCAGCTTAGGCGGACTCGGGCCCCAGCATTTT.

The chain links TRBV25-1 to TRBJ1-2; D might be TRBD1 (5 bases). CDR1 and CDR2 (germline): MGHDK, SYGVNS. This CDR3 has 15 residues. Trimming stripped 3 bases from V and 3 bases from J, with 14 bases between. The CDR3 protein is CASSDMGLGDYGYTF. In DNA, the CDR3 is TGTGCCAGCAGTGACATGGGTTTAGGGGACTATGGCTACACCTTC.

This rearrangement joins TRBV28 to TRBJ2-7; 8 positions match TRBD1. The trim removed 2 bases at V and 4 bases at J, leaving 1 base unmatched. CDR3 length: 13 residues. The V gene's germline CDR1 is MDHEN and CDR2 SYDVKM. CDR3 residues: CASSLGDRYEQYF. For the CDR3, the DNA is TGTGCCAGCAGTTTAGGGGACAGGTACGAGCAGTACTTC.

The chain links TRBV19 to TRBJ2-3; tentatively, D is TRBD2 (5 bases). Trimming removed 6 bases from V and 0 bases from J, with 16 bases in between. The CDR3 has 16 amino acids. Germline values: CDR1 LNHDA, CDR2 SQIVND (reference sequence). CDR3 sequence reads: CASSPWTATSTDTQYF. In DNA, the CDR3 is TGTGCCAGTAGCCCATGGACTGCCACTAGCACAGATACGCAGTATTTT.

This chain links TRBV6-1 with TRBJ1-1; 7 bases align to TRBD1. The V segment lost 1 base and the J segment 7 bases; nucleotides outside the gene matches: 3. There are 13 residues in the CDR3. Germline loops: CDR1 MNHNS, CDR2 SASEGT. Here the CDR3 DNA reads TGTGCCAGCAGTGAAGACGGGGACAGTGAAGCTTTCTTT. Translation: CASSEDGDSEAFF.

The chain couples TRBV7-2 to TRBJ2-1; TRBD2 might be the D (6 bases). V lost 2 bases, J lost 8 bases, and 10 bases lay in between. Germline loops: CDR1 SGHTA, CDR2 FQGNSA. The CDR3 totals 13 residues. CDR3 protein: CASSLSGDYEQFF. DNA of the CDR3: TGTGCCAGCAGCTTATCGGGAGATTATGAGCAGTTCTTC.

This clone was recorded once. V is TRBV11-2 and J is TRBJ2-4; D is perhaps TRBD1 (6 bases). V gave up 1 base and J gave up 5 bases, with 15 bases separating them. This CDR3 is built from 16 residues. Germline V gives CDR1 SGHAT, CDR2 FQNNGV. The CDR3 bases are TGTGCCAGCAGCTTAGTGGCGCCGGGACACCAAAACATTCAGTACTTC. Protein product: CASSLVAPGHQNIQYF.

Comments on this clone: One end of the junction fails to match germline, which may point to a read error. This sequence joins TRBV27 and TRBJ1-5; 8 bases agree with TRBD1. The CDR3 totals 16 residues. The germline CDR1 and CDR2 sequences are MNHEY and SMNVEV (reference sequence). The CDR3 loop reads CASSISGTGSNQPQHF. Here the CDR3 DNA reads TGTGCCAGCAGTATATCCGGGACAGGTAGCAATCAGCCCCAGCATTTT.

In DNA, the CDR3 is TGTGCCAGCAGTTTACCGAGGGGGGGTGAGCAGTTCTTC. This codes for CASSLPRGGEQFF. The chain carries TRBV27 and TRBJ2-1, with a tentative D call TRBD2 (7 bases). This CDR3 spans 13 amino acids. Germline CDR1 is MNHEY and CDR2 is SMNVEV (reference sequence). With 2 bases removed from V and 9 bases from J, the gap between germline ends came to 11 bases.

This chain joins TRBV18 and TRBJ1-1; D is uncertain. From germline, CDR1 is KGHSH and CDR2 LQKENI. Between the trimmed V and J ends, which lost 5 bases and 6 bases, there was a span of 10 bases. The CDR3 is 12 amino acids. CDR3 residues: CASSSEVAEAFF. In DNA form, the CDR3 reads TGTGCCAGCTCATCTGAGGTGGCTGAAGCTTTCTTT. Using reference TRBV18 and TRBJ1-1 for the parts outside the CDR3, the full variable domain is NAGVMQNPRHLVRRRGQEARLRCSPMKGHSHVYWYRQLPEEGLKFMVYLQKENIIDESGMPKERFSAEFPKEGPSILRIQQVVRGDSAAYFCASSSEVAEAFFGQGTRLTVV.

The chain employs TRBV14 and TRBJ2-7; D is uncertain. This CDR3 region has 12 residues. Trimming removed 3 bases from V and 4 bases from J, with 7 bases in between. CDR1 and CDR2 from the germline V gene are SGHDN and FVKESK. The CDR3 bases are TGTGCCAGCAGCCAGTATATGTACGAGCAGTACTTC. This gives the protein CASSQYMYEQYF. Using reference TRBV14 and TRBJ2-7 for the parts outside the CDR3, the full variable domain is EAGVTQFPSHSVIEKGQTVTLRCDPISGHDNLYWYRRVMGKEIKFLLHFVKESKQDESGMPNNRFLAERTGGTYSTLKVQPAELEDSGVYFCASSQYMYEQYFGPGTRLTVT.

The rearrangement uses TRBV12-3 or TRBV12-4 and TRBJ1-1; 8 bases are a match to TRBD1. With 6 bases clipped from V and 4 bases from J, the junction kept 4 bases outside the gene matches. The CDR3 extends over 13 amino acids. CDR3 bases: TGTGCCAGCAGGAGGACAGGGATCACTGAAGCTTTCTTT. Residues: CASRRTGITEAFF.

The gene calls are TRBV6-2 or TRBV6-3 and TRBJ1-2; 10 nucleotides align to TRBD1. The CDR3 runs to 15 residues. The trim removed 4 bases at V and 8 bases at J, leaving 10 bases unmatched. Germline lookup yields CDR1 MNHEY and CDR2 SVGEGT. The CDR3 loop reads CASSSSTGGFNGYTF. The CDR3 DNA is TGTGCCAGCAGTTCGTCGACAGGGGGCTTCAACGGCTACACCTTC.

A single count supports this clone. J is TRBJ1-1 and V is TRBV18, with D maybe TRBD1 (5 bases). Germline V gene lookup returns CDR1 KGHSH and CDR2 LQKENI. Trimming shortened V by 4 bases and J by 3 bases, and 9 bases separated the two germline ends. This CDR3 is built from 13 residues. The CDR3 DNA is TGTGCCAGCTCACAGGGGAGGGACACTGAAGCTTTCTTT. Residues: CASSQGRDTEAFF.

This chain joins TRBV6-6 and TRBJ2-7; TRBD2 aligns across 9 bases. The germline V gene encodes CDR1 MNHNY and CDR2 SVGAGI (reference sequence). The CDR3 loop spans 15 amino acids. The junction had 7 bases not matched to a gene; V was cut back by 5 bases and J by 2 bases. The CDR3 loop reads CASSTTSGTTYEQYF. DNA of the CDR3: TGTGCCAGCAGTACGACTAGCGGAACTACCTACGAGCAGTACTTC.

This chain joins TRBV28 and TRBJ1-2; a possible D gene is TRBD1 (5 bases). CDR1 and CDR2 (germline): MDHEN, SYDVKM. V shed 0 bases and J shed 1 base, with 12 bases lying between them. The CDR3 is made up of 16 amino acids. This CDR3 reads CASSLWGRRGNYGYTF. CDR3 sequence (DNA): TGTGCCAGCAGTTTATGGGGGAGGAGGGGTAACTATGGCTACACCTTC.

The chain couples TRBV19 to TRBJ1-5, with D tentatively TRBD1 (5 bases). Germline CDR1 and CDR2: LNHDA and SQIVND (reference sequence). Between the trimmed V and J ends, which lost 10 bases and 0 bases, there was a span of 16 bases. The CDR3 runs to 15 residues. The chain's CDR3 is CATNLQGGSNQPQHF. The CDR3 nucleotides are TGTGCCACAAACCTCCAGGGTGGTAGCAATCAGCCCCAGCATTTT.

The CDR3 region has the DNA TGCAGCGTTTGGACTGGGATGTCCTACGAGCAGTACTTC. Translation gives CSVWTGMSYEQYF. V gene TRBV29-1 combines with J gene TRBJ2-7; maybe TRBD2 (5 bases). V shed 5 bases and J shed 1 base, with 12 bases lying between them. This CDR3 is built from 13 residues. Germline V gene data show CDR1 as SQVTM and CDR2 as ANQGSEA.

The V and J genes are TRBV4-1 and TRBJ1-2, with D unclear. The V gene lost 3 bases and the J gene lost 4 bases, with 15 bases spanning the gap. Germline CDR1 and CDR2: MGHRA and YSYEKL. The CDR3 covers 15 residues. The DNA for the CDR3 is TGCGCCAGCAGCCATAATTACGGGGAAATCTATGGCTACACCTTC. Translated: CASSHNYGEIYGYTF.

The chain recombines TRBV12-3 or TRBV12-4 with TRBJ1-1, with a possible D match to TRBD1 (6 bases). This CDR3 has 13 residues. Deletions cut 6 bases from V and 5 bases from J, with 13 bases between. The CDR3 is CASRPGHRTEAFF. The CDR3 nucleotides are TGTGCCAGCAGGCCGGGACATAGAACTGAAGCTTTCTTT.

The CDR3 protein is CASSVNQGFTDTQYF. The CDR3 nucleotides are TGTGCCAGCAGCGTAAACCAGGGCTTCACAGATACGCAGTATTTT. The rearrangement joins TRBV9 to TRBJ2-3; TRBD1 might be the D (5 bases). V dropped 1 base and J dropped 2 bases, with 11 bases sitting between them. The CDR3 consists of 15 residues. The germline gives CDR1 SGDLS, CDR2 YYNGEE.